The clone carrying this T cell receptor (beta chain) is a singleton in its sample. V was cut by 0 bases and J by 1 base, with 9 bases left in between. The CDR3 extends over 15 amino acids. The study recruited people aged roughly 18 to 100 years across 20 to 30 US areas. The recovered donors of Cohort 3 showed two negative PCRs, clearance, or symptom resolution. The method was immunoSEQ multiplex PCR; TCRdb's version includes in-frame clones alone and lacks a portion of them. The repertoire holds 200,000 to 250,000 clones, with about 84% as singletons. This entry belongs to a study of blood T cell repertoires in COVID-19.

The chain recombines TRBV23-1 with TRBJ1-1; TRBD1 might be the D (5 bases). TRBV23-1 qualifies as an ORF whose function is uncertain. This sequence was found in a man aged 55 to 70 who had recovered from COVID-19. Sequences were obtained from PBMCs or T cells enriched from blood (not recorded which). This CDR3 is CASSQSSRGNTEAFF. The CDR3, as DNA: TGCGCCAGCAGTCAATCGTCTAGGGGGAACACTGAAGCTTTCTTT.